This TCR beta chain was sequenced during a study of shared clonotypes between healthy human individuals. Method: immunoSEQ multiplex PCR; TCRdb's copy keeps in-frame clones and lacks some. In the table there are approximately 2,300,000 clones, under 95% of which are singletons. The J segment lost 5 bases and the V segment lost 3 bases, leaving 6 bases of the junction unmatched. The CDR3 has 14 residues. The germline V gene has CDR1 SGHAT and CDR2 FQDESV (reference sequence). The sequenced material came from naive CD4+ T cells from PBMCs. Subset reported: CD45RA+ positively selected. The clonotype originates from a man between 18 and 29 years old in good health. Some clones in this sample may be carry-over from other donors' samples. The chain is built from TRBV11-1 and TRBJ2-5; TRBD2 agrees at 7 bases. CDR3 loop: CASSFGPGGETQYF. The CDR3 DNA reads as TGTGCCAGCAGCTTCGGACCCGGGGGGGAGACCCAGTACTTC.